The entry that follows covers one TCR beta chain sequence. Participant ages covered roughly 18 to 89 years across 25 or so US areas. Clinical history reported by participants formed the basis on which cohorts were assigned. This specimen comes from a study of blood T cell repertoires in COVID-19. Study overall: PBMCs, B-cell-depleted T cells, or T cells were the source of the cDNA or gDNA that made up the material.

In the authors' workflow: Estimated nucleated cell counts came from reference gene primer amplification. Generated by immunoSEQ multiplex PCR, the TCRdb table keeps only in-frame clones and is missing some. The V and J calls and clone size were taken over from that table, and D and trimming were inferred from the DNA. The table shows a few hundred thousand clones, with 87% occurring only once. Sequences were obtained from PBMCs or T cells enriched from blood (not recorded which). The TCR was taken from a man younger than 30 with acute COVID-19.

CDR3 nucleotide sequence: TGTGCCACCAGCAGCCAGACAGATAATCAGCCCCAGCATTTT. Translation gives CATSSQTDNQPQHF. V and J are TRBV15 and TRBJ1-5; D is perhaps TRBD1 (5 bases). CDR3 length: 14 residues. The germline gives CDR1 LNHNV, CDR2 YYDKDF (reference sequence). V gave up 3 bases and J gave up 4 bases, with 10 bases separating them. The complete variable domain, with remaining parts taken from reference TRBV15 and TRBJ1-5, reads DAMVIQNPRYQVTQFGKPVTLSCSQTLNHNVMYWYQQKSSQAPKLLFHYYDKDFNNEADTPDNFQSRRPNTSFCFLDIRSPGLGDTAMYLCATSSQTDNQPQHFGDGTRLSIL.